This T cell receptor (beta chain) appears in the sequencing data of a study of T cell repertoires in cytomegalovirus infection. For this clonotype: Antigen: not known.

Germline V gives CDR1 MNHNY, CDR2 SVGAGI (reference sequence). The V end lost 6 bases, the J end lost 2 bases, and 12 bases lay between the germline ends. This CDR3 comprises 14 residues. TCRdb independently ran MiXCR on the reads; one entry per CDR3 protein. The table includes around 500,000 distinct CDR3 sequences, about 44% detected once. The TCR sequence derives from a human donor in good health (CMV status not recorded). Some clones in this sample may be carry-over from other donors' samples. The chain employs TRBV6-6 and TRBJ2-3; the D is unclear. The source was cultured PBMCs, collected from culture after CMV antigen stimulation. The CDR3 loop is CASSQTPVTDTQYF. DNA for the CDR3: TGTGCCAGCAGCCAGACCCCGGTCACAGATACGCAGTATTTT.